This T cell receptor (beta chain) was found in a study of blood T cells in healthy people across ages (dated by TCRdb to 2014 to 2015). With regard to the full study: In model experiments, template switching captured about one uniquely barcoded TCR beta cDNA molecule for every two T cells. Age-related changes in TCR beta repertoire diversity were measured in the study by deep sequencing normalized with unique cDNA molecular identifiers. The donors were split into four age groups: young (average around 17 years), middle-aged (39), aged (about 62) and long-lived (roughly 77). To avoid experimental bias, donors of different ages were distributed randomly across sequencing lanes. The study analyzed two additional independent replicas of 1 million unique cDNA reads from the same blood draw for two donors, one aged 18 to 30 and one aged 80 or older. The investigation overall reported the following: Total diversity estimates from one million sequenced T cells were considered lower bounds and underestimates. Because profiling used bulk unsorted PBMCs, naive and antigen-experienced compartments could not be compared conclusively. The percentage of naive T cells measured by flow cytometry correlated strongly with observed TCR beta diversity. Observed TCR beta diversity per million T cells fell roughly linearly with age, and a significant reduction was already apparent by age approximately 40. The CMV infection status of donors was not known, potentially confounding age-related changes in expanded clonotypes. Compared with the aged group, the long-lived group had more naive CD4+ T cells, fewer expanded clones and increased TCR diversity, suggesting age selection.

V is clipped by 1 base and J by 7 bases, and the sequence between their germline boundaries is 14 bases long. Measured from the cysteine to the phenylalanine, the CDR3 is 14 residues long. The entry retains the CDR3 DNA only, 42 bases that are in frame from base 1. The germline V gene encodes CDR1 LGHNA and CDR2 YSLEER. The donors were roughly 40 Caucasian individuals from Russia, aged roughly 6 to 90 years, who were systemically healthy. Ten milliliters of peripheral blood were collected from each donor into EDTA-treated Vacutainer tubes. Ficoll-Paque density-gradient centrifugation was used to isolate PBMCs, with at least 7 million per sample. Total RNA was extracted from PBMCs with Trizol reagent, with at least 6 micrograms obtained per sample. For every donor, an aliquot of PBMCs went through flow cytometry to measure the percentages of naive CD45RAhigh/CD27high T cells. Libraries were prepared through 5' RACE. TCRdb names Illumina HiSeq 2500 as the instrument used. A second about 7 to 12 cycle PCR used a sample-barcoded 5' primer and a J-beta primer mix. A unique molecular identifier was introduced onto each TCR beta cDNA molecule by a template-switch 5' adaptor carrying 12 random nucleotides. Each sample yielded at least 2.5 million CDR3-containing paired-end reads. All of the RNA was converted into first-strand cDNA using the Mint cDNA synthesis kit, with a TRBC-specific oligonucleotide serving as the primer. Following uracil-DNA glycosylase treatment, all cDNA underwent a first 18-cycle PCR with the universal primers M1SS and BC2_uni_R. The study's own analysis went as follows. For normalization, 1 million high-quality reads were randomly selected from each sample, with every read carrying a distinct molecular identifier. Instead of being binned into consensus sequences, reads with shared molecular identifiers were discarded. CDR3 identification, clonotype clustering and error correction used MiTCR with a Q25 quality threshold and the strictest error-elimination algorithm. A nonparametric unseen species model using Euler transformation provided a lower-bound estimate of total TCR beta diversity. TCRdb trimmed the raw reads at Q25, called clones with MiXCR and kept productive beta chains. Rows merge per CDR3 protein into single entries with the most common DNA and genes. The V and J calls and clone size are TCRdb's, not the authors'. In this sample the table shows just under 900,000 distinct CDR3 sequences, 29% of which occur a single time. About 18% of the sample is held by the ten biggest clonotypes.

To note about this clonotype: The antigen this receptor binds is unknown. Nothing much larger sits one base from this clone, and base qualities are not available.

The V gene is TRBV4-3 and the J gene is TRBJ2-7; matching of 5 bases hints at TRBD1 as the D gene. Sequencing was carried out using blood. This sequence was found in a woman older than 75 in good health. Read as DNA, the sequence is TGCGCCAGCAGCCAAGGCAGGGCTTGCAATGAGCAGTACTTC. Its translation reads: CASSQGRACNEQYF.